This T cell receptor beta chain was sequenced during a study of shared clonotypes between healthy human individuals. This clone showed up just once. Its specificity is not known. Healthy adults negative for HIV, lacking recent acute infections or vaccinations, served as donors. Caucasian adults living in Nashville, Tennessee, provided all samples. Naive CD4+ cells were CD45RA-selected; the remaining cells were memory. Trimming cost V 0 bases and J 8 bases, with 10 bases left between them. The CDR3 contains 13 residues. Looked up from germline, CDR1 is MNHEY and CDR2 is SVGAGI. Sequencing used immunoSEQ multiplex PCR; TCRdb keeps in-frame clones, though not all of them. The sample yields approximately 2.5 million clones, 93% seen once. Study-wide findings and caveats: The genetic and exposure-history diversity represented was limited by few donors.

The chain employs TRBV6-5 and TRBJ1-2, with D unresolved. Sequencing input: naive CD4+ T cells from PBMCs. Subset in this sample: CD45RA+ positively selected. The receptor comes from a man between 18 and 35 years old in good health. Some clones in this sample may be carry-over from other donors' samples. In nucleotides, the CDR3 is TGTGCCAGCAGTTACTCCCCCGCTCGGGGCTACACCTTC. As protein: CASSYSPARGYTF.